Presented here are 18 T cell receptor beta chains from one specimen sequenced in a study of shared clonotypes between healthy human individuals. Here immunoSEQ multiplex PCR was the method, and the copy in TCRdb shows in-frame clones only, minus some. Of about 1 million clones listed, approximately 72% are singletons. The sample was memory CD4+ T cells sorted from blood. The subset is: CD45RA-negative fraction. The receptors originated from a man younger than 35 in good health.

The J gene is TRBJ1-2, the V gene TRBV2; the D is unclear. From germline, CDR1 is SNHLY and CDR2 FYNNEI. The CDR3 extends over 14 amino acids. Trimming took off 6 bases at V and 0 bases at J, with 11 bases between the two ends. The CDR3 reads CASRPSPANYGYTF. In nucleotides, the CDR3 is TGTGCCAGCAGGCCCAGCCCCGCTAACTATGGCTACACCTTC.

This clone was counted a single time. This chain uses TRBV7-8 with TRBJ1-5; maybe TRBD1 (5 bases). V was clipped by 1 base and J by 10 bases, with 11 bases between them. CDR1 is SGHVS, CDR2 FQNEAQ, per germline. The CDR3 loop spans 13 amino acids. The CDR3 reads CASSLGLGEPQHF. As DNA, the CDR3 is TGTGCCAGCAGCTTAGGGTTGGGGGAACCCCAGCATTTT.

The rearrangement joins TRBV9 to TRBJ1-2; no firm D call. Germline CDR1 SGDLS, CDR2 YYNGEE. Trimming removed 3 bases from V and 1 base from J, with 10 bases in between. The CDR3 runs to 14 residues. As DNA, the CDR3 is TGTGCCAGCAGCGAGGCTCGGGTTAACTATGGCTACACCTTC. Protein product: CASSEARVNYGYTF.

This clone was seen only once. This chain connects TRBV11-2 to TRBJ2-5, with no clear D. Trimming cost V 5 bases and J 4 bases, with 11 bases left between them. The CDR3 sequence is 13 residues long. Germline lookup yields CDR1 SGHAT and CDR2 FQNNGV. The CDR3: CASSRGRGETQYF. The CDR3 DNA reads TGTGCCAGCAGCCGCGGACGAGGAGAGACCCAGTACTTC.

The rearrangement joins TRBV19 to TRBJ1-2; D call uncertain. Looked up from germline, CDR1 is LNHDA and CDR2 is SQIVND (reference sequence). This CDR3 contains 14 residues. Trimming pared 3 bases from V and 6 bases from J, leaving 14 bases between. CDR3 protein: CASSILSLRDGYTF. The CDR3 DNA reads as TGTGCCAGTAGTATTTTGAGCTTACGCGATGGCTACACCTTC. The full variable domain, with the rest looked up from reference TRBV19 and TRBJ1-2, is DGGITQSPKYLFRKEGQNVTLSCEQNLNHDAMYWYRQDPGQGLRLIYYSQIVNDFQKGDIAEGYSVSREKKESFPLTVTSAQKNPTAFYLCASSILSLRDGYTFGSGTRLTVV.

The chain has TRBV11-2 and TRBJ1-3; TRBD1 agrees at 9 bases. The V and J ends lost 2 bases and 4 bases, in that order; junction bases with no gene match: 6. Germline V gene lookup returns CDR1 SGHAT and CDR2 FQNNGV. CDR3 length equals 16 residues. CDR3 loop: CASSLRTGETGNTIYF. Here the CDR3 DNA reads TGTGCCAGCAGCTTACGGACAGGGGAAACGGGAAACACCATATATTTT.

V is TRBV15 and J is TRBJ1-5, with 8 bases that match TRBD1. The J segment lost 7 bases and the V segment lost 2 bases, leaving 10 bases of the junction unmatched. CDR3 length: 16 amino acids. The germline CDR1 and CDR2 sequences are LNHNV and YYDKDF (reference sequence). CDR3 DNA: TGTGCCACCAGCAGATCTCGGACAGGGCAAGGGCAGCCCCAGCATTTT. Its translation: CATSRSRTGQGQPQHF.

The rearrangement uses TRBV18 and TRBJ2-2; no firm D call. The CDR3 extends over 17 amino acids. The germline CDR1 and CDR2 sequences are KGHSH and LQKENI. V lost 8 bases and J lost 1, with 20 bases in between. CDR3: CASASQAGRKNTGELFF. CDR3 nucleotide sequence: TGTGCCAGCGCGTCTCAGGCCGGACGGAAGAACACCGGGGAGCTGTTTTTT.

In its sample, this clone was seen once. The rearrangement uses TRBV10-3 and TRBJ2-1; maybe TRBD1 (7 bases). The CDR3 runs to 14 residues. Between the trimmed V and J ends, which lost 7 bases and 8 bases, there was a span of 18 bases. Looked up from germline, CDR1 is ENHRY and CDR2 is SYGVKD. The CDR3 sequence is CAINPGTASDEQFF. CDR3 nucleotides: TGTGCCATCAATCCCGGGACAGCTAGCGATGAGCAGTTCTTC.

This chain uses TRBV28 with TRBJ1-4; D is possibly TRBD1 (6 bases). Trimming shortened V by 3 bases and J by 10 bases, and 15 bases separated the two germline ends. This CDR3 has 14 residues. Germline V gene sequence: CDR1 MDHEN, CDR2 SYDVKM. The CDR3 DNA is TGTGCCAGCAGTTTGACAGGATTCAGGGGAAAACTGTTTTTT. Translated: CASSLTGFRGKLFF.

This clone was recorded many times. This chain joins TRBV30 and TRBJ1-2; perhaps TRBD1 as D (6 bases). The V gene's germline CDR1 is GTSNPN and CDR2 SVGIG (reference sequence). This CDR3 spans 11 amino acids. Trimming took 5 bases from V and 7 from J, leaving 11 bases between them. CDR3: CAWRIRGGYTF. CDR3 bases: TGTGCCTGGCGTATCAGGGGTGGCTACACCTTC.

The chain uses TRBV29-1 and TRBJ2-5; no clear D gene. Germline V gene lookup returns CDR1 SQVTM and CDR2 ANQGSEA. This CDR3 has 16 residues. The V gene lost 4 bases and the J gene lost 1 base, with 19 bases spanning the gap. The CDR3 here is CSVVSVANAFQETQYF. CDR3 bases: TGCAGCGTTGTCAGCGTTGCGAATGCTTTCCAAGAGACCCAGTACTTC.

In this sample, this clone turned up once. The chain links TRBV7-9 to TRBJ1-1; weak D call: TRBD1 (6 bases). Germline CDR1 reads SEHNR; CDR2 reads FQNEAQ (reference sequence). The length of the CDR3 is 13 residues. V lost 5 bases and J 5 bases, leaving 12 bases between the germline ends. CDR3 in DNA: TGTGCCAGCAGCCGAGCGGGACAAACTGAAGCTTTCTTT. It specifies CASSRAGQTEAFF.

This clone was detected once. The rearrangement joins TRBV2 to TRBJ1-2; no clear D. This CDR3 comprises 13 residues. The V and J ends lost 10 bases and 1 base respectively, with 13 bases between them. The germline V gene encodes CDR1 SNHLY and CDR2 FYNNEI. CDR3 residues: CATQEAVNYGYTF. CDR3 bases: TGTGCCACCCAGGAGGCAGTTAACTATGGCTACACCTTC.

V gene TRBV13 combines with J gene TRBJ1-1; perhaps TRBD1 as D (5 bases). This CDR3 contains 13 residues. The germline V gene encodes CDR1 PRHDT and CDR2 FYEKMQ (reference sequence). Trimming stripped 2 bases from V and 4 bases from J, with 8 bases between. CDR3 bases: TGTGCCAGCAGCTTATGGGGACTCACTGAAGCTTTCTTT. Translated: CASSLWGLTEAFF.

Remarks on this clone: Compared with germline, one end of the junction differs, possibly owing to a read error. The V and J genes are TRBV7-7 and TRBJ2-5; D could derive from TRBD1 or TRBD2 (7 bases each). Germline lookup yields CDR1 SSHAT and CDR2 FNYEAQ (reference sequence). CDR3 length equals 19 residues. The DNA of the CDR3 is TGTGCTAGCAGCTTAGCTCCCCCGGCCAGGGGGGGAACCCAAGAGACCCAGTACTTC. It yields the protein CASSLAPPARGGTQETQYF.

With regard to this clone: A read error may account for a junction end that differs from germline. As DNA, the CDR3 is TGTGCTAGCACCACAGGACCGAACACCGGGGAGCTGTTTTTT. Protein product: CASTTGPNTGELFF. This chain connects TRBV7-7 to TRBJ2-2; the D gene is possibly TRBD1 (5 bases). This CDR3 is 14 amino acids long. Germline-derived CDR1 and CDR2 are SSHAT and FNYEAQ (reference sequence). Based on the CDR3 plus reference TRBV7-7 and TRBJ2-2, the full variable domain is GAGVSQSPRYKVTKRGQDVTLRCDPISSHATLYWYQQALGQGPEFLTYFNYEAQPDKSGLPSDRFSAERPEGSISTLTIQRTEQRDSAMYRCASTTGPNTGELFFGEGSRLTVL.

This clone was counted once. V is TRBV9 and J is TRBJ2-1; TRBD2 matches 8 bases. Germline trimming cut 0 bases from V and 8 bases from J; bases unmatched to any gene: 10. CDR1 and CDR2 from the germline V gene are SGDLS and YYNGEE. The CDR3 has 16 amino acids. CDR3 coding DNA: TGTGCCAGCAGCGTAGGTCCGGGGGGGATTGCCGATGAGCAGTTCTTC. Translation: CASSVGPGGIADEQFF.